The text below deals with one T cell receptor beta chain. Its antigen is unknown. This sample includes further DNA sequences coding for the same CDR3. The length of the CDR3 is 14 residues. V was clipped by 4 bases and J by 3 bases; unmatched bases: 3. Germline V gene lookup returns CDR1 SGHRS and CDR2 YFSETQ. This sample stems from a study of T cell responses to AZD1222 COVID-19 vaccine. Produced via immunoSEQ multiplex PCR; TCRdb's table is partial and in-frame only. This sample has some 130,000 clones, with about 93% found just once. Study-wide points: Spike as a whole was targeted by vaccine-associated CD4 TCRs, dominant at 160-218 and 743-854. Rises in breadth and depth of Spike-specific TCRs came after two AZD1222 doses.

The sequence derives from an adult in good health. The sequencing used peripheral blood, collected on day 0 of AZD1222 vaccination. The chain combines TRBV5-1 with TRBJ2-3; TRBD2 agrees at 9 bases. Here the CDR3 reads CASSRAGGTDTQYF. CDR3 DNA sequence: TGCGCCAGCAGCAGAGCGGGAGGAACAGATACGCAGTATTTT.